These T cell receptor beta chains were read from a single sample in a study of blood T cells in healthy people across ages. MiXCR, applied by TCRdb to the 5' RACE reads, yields one record per CDR3 protein. The table lists about a million distinct CDR3 sequences, approximately 50% of them singletons. The specimen sequenced was blood. The origin of the receptors is an older woman in good health. The conserved cysteine and the conserved F or W are not part of the CDR3 here. The order of the fields is V gene, CDR3 protein.

V: TRBV5-1; CDR3: ASSFDLAGAYEQY
V: TRBV7-9; CDR3: ASSFPDSLTNEKLF
V: TRBV3-1; CDR3: ASSHIDTEAF
V: TRBV20-1; CDR3: SARAIARVGYEQY
V: TRBV5-1; CDR3: ASSLEIGGHTGANVLT
V: TRBV20-1; CDR3: SAPDNHNEQF
V: TRBV7-2; CDR3: ASSPPMTRGTYEQY
V: TRBV29-1; CDR3: SVDIGAISGANVLT
V: TRBV20-1; CDR3: SARAYTDTQY
V: TRBV3-1; CDR3: ASSQEGRGREAGANVLT
V: TRBV20-1; CDR3: SSYRGGIDGYT
V: TRBV20-1; CDR3: SAPAGLPNHNEQY
V: TRBV29-1; CDR3: SAGEAEQY
V: TRBV7-3; CDR3: ASRLAGGFYNEQF
V: TRBV20-1; CDR3: SATRPSLEKLF
V: TRBV14; CDR3: ASSQDYVLAVDTQY
V: TRBV7-6; CDR3: ASSPRDLMNTEAF
V: TRBV28; CDR3: ASSPTGVPNIQY
V: TRBV7-2; CDR3: ASSSRGPGTGVEQY
V: TRBV13; CDR3: ASSPRVSYEQY
V: TRBV27; CDR3: ASSLAPAWVAGGPGQF